The present entry profiles one T cell receptor (beta chain) with its context. The data are from a study of sequential checkpoint blockade in melanoma. CDR3 length: 13 residues. Germline V gene sequence: CDR1 SEHNR, CDR2 FQNEAQ (reference sequence). The V gene lost 4 bases and the J gene lost 11 bases, with 17 bases spanning the gap. The assay was immunoSEQ multiplex PCR, and TCRdb's table has in-frame clones only and misses some. The table lists 16,000 or so clones, approximately 80% of them singletons. Treatment meaning: randomized to nivolumab then ipilimumab (arm A) or the reverse (arm B). None of the patients previously received DNA-damaging chemotherapy. PBMC sorting kept live CD3+CD8+ cells without CD19 or CD56.

The chain joins TRBV7-9 to TRBJ2-5, with D uncertain. This sample comprised CD8+ T cells sorted from blood (inferred from file names), obtained from a patient given nivolumab and ipilimumab in sequence. The clonotype was recovered from a human donor with melanoma. DNA for the CDR3: TGTGCCAGCAGCTCAGGTTGGTCTGTTGAGCAGTACTTC. Its protein is CASSSGWSVEQYF.